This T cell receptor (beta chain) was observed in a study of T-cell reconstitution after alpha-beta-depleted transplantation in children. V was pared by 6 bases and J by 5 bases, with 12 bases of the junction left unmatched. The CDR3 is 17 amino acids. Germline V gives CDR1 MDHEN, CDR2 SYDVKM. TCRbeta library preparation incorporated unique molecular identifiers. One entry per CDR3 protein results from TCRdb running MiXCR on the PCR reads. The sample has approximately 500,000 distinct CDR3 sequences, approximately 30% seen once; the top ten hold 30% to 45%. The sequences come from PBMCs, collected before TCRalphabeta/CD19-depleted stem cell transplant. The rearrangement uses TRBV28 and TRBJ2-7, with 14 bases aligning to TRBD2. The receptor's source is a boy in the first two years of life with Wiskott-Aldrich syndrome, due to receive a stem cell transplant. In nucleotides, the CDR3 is TGTGCCAGCAGGGCCGGGACTAGCGGGAGTGGAGAACACGAGCAGTACTTC. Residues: CASRAGTSGSGEHEQYF.